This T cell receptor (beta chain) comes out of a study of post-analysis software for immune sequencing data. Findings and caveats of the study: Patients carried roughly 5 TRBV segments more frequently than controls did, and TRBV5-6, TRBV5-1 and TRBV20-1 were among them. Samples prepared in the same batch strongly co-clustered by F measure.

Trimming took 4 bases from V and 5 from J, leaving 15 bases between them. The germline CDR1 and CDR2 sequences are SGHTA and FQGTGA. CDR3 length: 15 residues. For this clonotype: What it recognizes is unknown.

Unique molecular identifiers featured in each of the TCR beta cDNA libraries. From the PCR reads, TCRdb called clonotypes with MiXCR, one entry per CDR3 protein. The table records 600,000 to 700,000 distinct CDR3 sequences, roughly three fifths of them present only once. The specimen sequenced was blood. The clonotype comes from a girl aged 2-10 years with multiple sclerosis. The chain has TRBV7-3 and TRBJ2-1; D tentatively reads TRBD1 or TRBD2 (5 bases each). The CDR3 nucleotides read TGTGCCAGCAGCTCTCTCGGGACGCAGGACAATGAGCAGTTCTTC. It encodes CASSSLGTQDNEQFF.